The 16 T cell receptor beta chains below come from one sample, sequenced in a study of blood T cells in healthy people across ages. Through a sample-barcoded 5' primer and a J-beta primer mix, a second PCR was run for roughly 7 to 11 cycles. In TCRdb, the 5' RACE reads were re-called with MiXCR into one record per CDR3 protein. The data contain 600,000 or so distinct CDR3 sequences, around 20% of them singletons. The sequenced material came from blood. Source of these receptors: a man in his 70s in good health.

In nucleotides, the CDR3 is TGTGCCAGCAGAGCCGGACTAGCGGGTATCGATGAGCAGTTCTTC. It translates to CASRAGLAGIDEQFF. The chain has TRBV6-1 and TRBJ2-5; 11 nucleotides line up with TRBD2. The J call is in doubt because the DNA end fits TRBJ2-1 better. Germline assignment: CDR1 MNHNS and CDR2 SASEGT. This CDR3 region has 15 residues.

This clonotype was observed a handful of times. The CDR3 here is CASSYPVISYNEQFF. The CDR3 coding sequence is TGTGCCAGCAGTTACCCGGTCATCTCCTACAATGAGCAGTTCTTC. The V and J genes are TRBV6-2 or TRBV6-3 and TRBJ2-1; D remains ambiguous. This CDR3 comprises 15 residues. CDR1 and CDR2 (germline): MNHEY, SVGEGT. The V and J ends lost 2 bases and 0 bases respectively, with 8 bases between them.

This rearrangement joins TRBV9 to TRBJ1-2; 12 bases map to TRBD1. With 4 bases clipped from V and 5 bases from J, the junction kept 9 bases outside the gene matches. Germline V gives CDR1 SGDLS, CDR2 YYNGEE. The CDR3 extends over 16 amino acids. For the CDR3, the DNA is TGTGCCAGCAGCCTGGGACAGGGGGCGGAGGGGTATGGCTACACCTTC. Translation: CASSLGQGAEGYGYTF.

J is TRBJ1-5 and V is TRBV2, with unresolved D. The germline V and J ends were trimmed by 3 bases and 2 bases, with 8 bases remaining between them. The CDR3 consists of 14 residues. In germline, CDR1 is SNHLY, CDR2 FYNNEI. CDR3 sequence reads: CASSESDGNQPQHF. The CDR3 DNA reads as TGTGCCAGCAGTGAGTCGGACGGCAATCAGCCCCAGCATTTT.

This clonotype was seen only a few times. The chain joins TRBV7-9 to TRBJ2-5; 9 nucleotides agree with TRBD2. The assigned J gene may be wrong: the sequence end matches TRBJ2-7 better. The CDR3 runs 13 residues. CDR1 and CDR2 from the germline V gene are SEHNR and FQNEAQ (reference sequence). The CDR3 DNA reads TGTGCCGGAACTAGCGGGCCTTCCTACGAGCAGTACTTC. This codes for CAGTSGPSYEQYF.

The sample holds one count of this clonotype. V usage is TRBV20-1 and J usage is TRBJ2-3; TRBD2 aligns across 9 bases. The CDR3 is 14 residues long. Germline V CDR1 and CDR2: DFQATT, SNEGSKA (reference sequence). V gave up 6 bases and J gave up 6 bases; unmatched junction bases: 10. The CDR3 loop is CSAIRPGLADTQYF. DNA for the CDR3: TGCAGTGCCATACGACCGGGACTAGCTGATACGCAGTATTTT.

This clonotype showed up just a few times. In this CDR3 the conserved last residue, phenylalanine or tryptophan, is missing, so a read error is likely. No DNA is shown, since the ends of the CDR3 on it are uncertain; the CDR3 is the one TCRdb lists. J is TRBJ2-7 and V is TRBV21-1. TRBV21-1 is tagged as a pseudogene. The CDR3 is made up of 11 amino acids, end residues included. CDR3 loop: CASSRAYEQYL.

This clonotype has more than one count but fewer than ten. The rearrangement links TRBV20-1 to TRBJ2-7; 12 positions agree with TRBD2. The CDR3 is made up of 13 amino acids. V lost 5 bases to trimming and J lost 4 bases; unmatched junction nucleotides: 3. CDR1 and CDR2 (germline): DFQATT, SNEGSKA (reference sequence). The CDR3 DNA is TGCAGTGCTGGACTAGCGGGGATTTACGAGCAGTACTTC. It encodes CSAGLAGIYEQYF.

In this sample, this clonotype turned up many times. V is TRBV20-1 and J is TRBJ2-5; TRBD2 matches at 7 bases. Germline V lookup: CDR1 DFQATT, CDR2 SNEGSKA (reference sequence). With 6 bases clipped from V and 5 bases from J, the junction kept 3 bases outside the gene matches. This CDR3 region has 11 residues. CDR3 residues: CSAQAGETQYF. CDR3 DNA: TGCAGTGCCCAAGCGGGGGAGACCCAGTACTTC.

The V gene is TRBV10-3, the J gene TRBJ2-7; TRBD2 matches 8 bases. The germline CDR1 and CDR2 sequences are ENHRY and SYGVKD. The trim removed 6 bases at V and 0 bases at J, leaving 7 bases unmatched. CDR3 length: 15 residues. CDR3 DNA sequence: TGTGCCATCAGCTTAGGACTAGCAGGCTCCTACGAGCAGTACTTC. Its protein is CAISLGLAGSYEQYF.

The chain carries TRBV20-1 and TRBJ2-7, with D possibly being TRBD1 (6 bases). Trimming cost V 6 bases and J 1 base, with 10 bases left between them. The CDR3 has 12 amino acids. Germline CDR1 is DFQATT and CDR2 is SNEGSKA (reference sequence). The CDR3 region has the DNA TGCAGTGCCCGACAGGAATCCTACGAGCAGTACTTC. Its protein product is CSARQESYEQYF.

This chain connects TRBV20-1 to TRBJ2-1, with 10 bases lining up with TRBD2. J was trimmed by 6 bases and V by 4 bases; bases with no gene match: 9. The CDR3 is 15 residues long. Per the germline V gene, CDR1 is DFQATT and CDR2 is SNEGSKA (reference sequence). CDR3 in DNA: TGCAGTGCTACCCCGCTAGCGGGAGAAGGCAATGAGCAGTTCTTC. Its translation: CSATPLAGEGNEQFF.

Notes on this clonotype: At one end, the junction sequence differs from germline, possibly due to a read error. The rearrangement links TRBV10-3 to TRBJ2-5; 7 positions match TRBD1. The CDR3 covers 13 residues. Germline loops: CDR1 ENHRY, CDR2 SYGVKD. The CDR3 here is CATQDREQEAQYF. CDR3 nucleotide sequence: TGTGCCACCCAAGACAGGGAGCAAGAGGCCCAGTACTTC.

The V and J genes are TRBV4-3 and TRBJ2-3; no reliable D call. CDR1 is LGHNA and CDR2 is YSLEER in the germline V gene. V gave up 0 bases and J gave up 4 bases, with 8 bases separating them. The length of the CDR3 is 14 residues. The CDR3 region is CASSQDGAPDTQYF. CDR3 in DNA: TGCGCCAGCAGCCAAGATGGAGCGCCAGATACGCAGTATTTT.

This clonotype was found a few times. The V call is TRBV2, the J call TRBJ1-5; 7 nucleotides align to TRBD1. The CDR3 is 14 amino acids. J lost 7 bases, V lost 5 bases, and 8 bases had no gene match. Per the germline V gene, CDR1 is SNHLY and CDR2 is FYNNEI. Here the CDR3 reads CASSTGQAGQPQHF. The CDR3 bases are TGTGCCAGCAGTACTGGACAGGCGGGGCAGCCCCAGCATTTT.

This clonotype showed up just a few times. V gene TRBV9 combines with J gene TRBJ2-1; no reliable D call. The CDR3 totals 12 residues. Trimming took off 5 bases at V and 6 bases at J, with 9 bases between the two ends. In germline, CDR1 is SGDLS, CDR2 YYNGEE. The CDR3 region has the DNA TGTGCCAGCAGGGGTCCTGGCAATGAGCAGTTCTTC. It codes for CASRGPGNEQFF.